Sequencing of this T cell receptor beta chain was carried out in a study of neurological immune-mediated disorders. Every sequencing run gave over 170 million TCR-beta sequences, taken from 15-18 subjects. Via MiXCR, TCRdb re-called the 5' RACE reads, giving one row per CDR3 protein. The sample has roughly 90,000 distinct CDR3 sequences, around 3.5% seen once. Many counts were recorded for this clonotype. Losses at the gene ends were 6 bases for V and 5 bases for J; bases not matched to a gene: 15. The germline gives CDR1 DFQATT, CDR2 SNEGSKA (reference sequence). CDR3 size: 16 residues. The sequence was collected from a woman aged 50 to 60 with multiple sclerosis. Sequences were obtained from PBMCs. The chain joins TRBV20-1 to TRBJ2-7, with TRBD2 matching 11 bases. This CDR3 is CSASTPFGLAGDEQYF. Here the CDR3 DNA reads TGCAGTGCATCAACCCCATTTGGACTAGCGGGTGACGAGCAGTACTTC.